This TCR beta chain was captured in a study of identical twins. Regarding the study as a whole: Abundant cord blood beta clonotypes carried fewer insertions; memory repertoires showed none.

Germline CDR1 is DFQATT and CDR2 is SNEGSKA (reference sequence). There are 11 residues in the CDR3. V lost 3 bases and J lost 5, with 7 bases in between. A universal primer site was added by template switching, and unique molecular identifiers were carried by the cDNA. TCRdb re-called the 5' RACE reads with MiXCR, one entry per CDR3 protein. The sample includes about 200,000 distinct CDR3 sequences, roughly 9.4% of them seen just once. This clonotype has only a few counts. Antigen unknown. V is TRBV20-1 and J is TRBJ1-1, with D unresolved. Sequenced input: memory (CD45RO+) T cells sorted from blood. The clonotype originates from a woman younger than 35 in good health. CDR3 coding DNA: TGCAGTGCTAGTTGGGTTACTGAAGCTTTCTTT. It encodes CSASWVTEAFF.